The 8 T cell receptor beta chains below come from one sample, sequenced in a study of technical replicates of blood from a few donors. This table comes from immunoSEQ multiplex PCR, and its TCRdb copy is limited to in-frame clones, with some not included. The sample has some 79,000 clones, 94% seen once. Input material: T cells isolated from PBMCs. The source is a human donor in good health.

This chain connects TRBV6-5 to TRBJ2-3, with a tentative D call TRBD1 (6 bases). The CDR3 is 15 residues long. Germline values: CDR1 MNHEY, CDR2 SVGAGI. V dropped 4 bases and J dropped 3 bases, with 14 bases sitting between them. Here the CDR3 DNA reads TGTGCCAGCAGTTCCATAACGACAGGTACAGATACGCAGTATTTT. It specifies CASSSITTGTDTQYF.

This chain joins TRBV29-1 and TRBJ2-7; D gene ambiguous. Trimming removed 4 bases at V and 0 bases at J, with 10 bases between. Germline CDR1 SQVTM, CDR2 ANQGSEA. This CDR3 comprises 13 residues. CDR3 protein: CSVAGFGSYEQYF. For the CDR3, the DNA is TGCAGCGTTGCCGGGTTCGGCTCCTACGAGCAGTACTTC.

The chain uses TRBV10-3 and TRBJ1-2, with TRBD1 matching 8 bases. The CDR3 sequence is 19 residues long. Losses at the gene ends were 0 bases for V and 5 bases for J; bases not matched to a gene: 17. CDR1 and CDR2 from the germline V gene are ENHRY and SYGVKD. The CDR3 region has the DNA TGTGCCATCAGTGAGTCGATTTCGGCAGGGGGCGGCCCGGTATATGGCTACACCTTC. Its protein is CAISESISAGGGPVYGYTF.

The chain couples TRBV7-2 to TRBJ2-2; TRBD1 matches at 9 bases. Trimming cost V 1 base and J 6 bases; bases outside gene matches: 6. CDR3 size: 16 residues. The germline CDR1 and CDR2 sequences are SGHTA and FQGNSA. CDR3 DNA: TGTGCCAGCAGCTTAGTGGGACAGGGTGGACCCGGGGAGCTGTTTTTT. Translating gives CASSLVGQGGPGELFF.

V and J are TRBV4-1 and TRBJ2-5; a possible D gene is TRBD1 (8 bases). Trimming pared 4 bases from V and 5 bases from J, leaving 14 bases between. This CDR3 contains 14 residues. Germline assignment: CDR1 MGHRA and CDR2 YSYEKL. The CDR3 here is CASSLQGGRETQYF. CDR3 coding DNA: TGCGCCAGCAGCCTACAGGGGGGGCGGGAGACCCAGTACTTC.

This chain uses TRBV27 with TRBJ2-7; D remains unclear. V lost 0 bases, J lost 1 base, and 7 bases lay in between. CDR1 and CDR2 from the germline V gene are MNHEY and SMNVEV (reference sequence). This CDR3 region has 14 residues. CDR3 DNA sequence: TGTGCCAGCAGTTTATCGGGCAGTTCCTACGAGCAGTACTTC. Translating it yields CASSLSGSSYEQYF.

The CDR3, as DNA: TGTGCCAGCAGTGAAGACCTAGCGGGACAGGGGAACTATGGCTACACCTTC. Amino acids: CASSEDLAGQGNYGYTF. The chain couples TRBV2 to TRBJ1-2; TRBD1 matches 10 bases. After removal of 1 base from V and 2 bases from J, the junction contained 7 bases not matched to a gene. Germline V gene sequence: CDR1 SNHLY, CDR2 FYNNEI. The CDR3 is 17 residues long.

The chain has TRBV4-2 and TRBJ2-1, with TRBD2 matching 13 bases. Germline values: CDR1 LGHNA, CDR2 YNFKEQ. The CDR3 loop spans 19 amino acids. V was pared by 1 base and J by 3 bases, with 9 bases of the junction left unmatched. CDR3 residues: CASSQGLAGGTLNYNEQFF. The CDR3 DNA reads TGTGCCAGCAGCCAAGGACTAGCGGGGGGCACTTTGAACTACAATGAGCAGTTCTTC.